This TCR beta chain originates from a study of T cells after posttransplantation cyclophosphamide (dated by TCRdb to about 2016). Notes on the research overall: T cell repertoire reconstitution was tracked by TRB sequencing after myeloablative bone marrow transplantation in which posttransplantation cyclophosphamide was used as GVHD prophylaxis. Samples from around 40 PTCy-treated patients and under 20 related bone marrow donors of those patients were subjected to antigen receptor sequencing. TRB sequencing was performed on blood from all 35 or so PTCy patients with 1-year posttransplant specimens. Up to 3 additional blood samples from 2 to 5.2 years after transplant were also TRB-sequenced in 3 patients, as was pretransplant blood from a handful of patients. Because TRA and TRB clonality were tightly correlated in 8 or 9 samples, subsequent TCR analyses were focused on TRB only. Public TRB sequences were compared against a database of over 3,000 sequences linked to responses to pathogens, tumor antigens, self-antigens and alloantigens. What the authors observed across the whole study: Across the roughly 48 patients, TRB clonality was highly associated with recipient CMV seropositivity and CMV reactivation, and diversity with PTCy was similar to that in the CNI/methotrexate controls. Donor-recipient similarity was low at 1-2 months but increased during the first year, and donor CD8+ memory clones often dominated later blood repertoires. The TRB repertoires of T cells infiltrating skin or the GI tract showed only limited overlap with the TRB repertoires found in blood.

TRB sequencing used genomic DNA with the immunoSEQ assay at survey resolution or the hsTCRB kit. Processing in the source paper ran as follows. The immunoSEQ software was used for initial read processing, and the LymphoSeq R package was used for repertoire analyses. Clonality was calculated as 1 minus normalized Shannon entropy, and the Gini coefficient was also calculated for each TRB dataset. Phenotypes of unsorted samples were inferred by mapping TRB sequences from sorted subsets of the recipient or donor onto unsorted samples of the same recipient. TCRdb re-hosts the immuneACCESS table, in-frame sequences only. Its copies lack some clones; in the studies checked, an unresolved V gene accounts for under half of them, and the cause for the rest is not known. V, J and clone size are taken as reported in that table, and D and trimming were inferred from the DNA itself. The sample comprises about 40,000 clones, and every one was counted more than once. The biggest ten clones account for about 4.2% of the sample.

This clone was counted many times. Its target antigen remains unknown. The record has no base qualities; no much larger clone is one base away. Peripheral blood samples were provided by related bone marrow donors on the day of marrow donation. Peripheral blood and bone marrow mononuclear cells were isolated by Ficoll-Hypaque density centrifugation and were cryopreserved. The junction shows trimming of 2 bases on V and 6 bases on J, and the gene matches do not reach 5 bases of it. Per the germline V gene, SGHDT is the CDR1 and YYEEEE is the CDR2. The CDR3 goes from the cysteine to the phenylalanine over 15 residues. The sequence is cut down to CDR3 DNA, 45 bases in frame from base 1.

This clonotype was sampled from a woman in her 50s in good health and a related stem cell transplant donor. Source material: PBMCs. The V and J genes are TRBV5-6 and TRBJ1-4; 9 middle bases align to TRBD1. The DNA reads as follows: TGTGCCAGCAGCTTAATCGACAGGGGGGATGAAAAACTGTTTTTT. The translation is CASSLIDRGDEKLFF.